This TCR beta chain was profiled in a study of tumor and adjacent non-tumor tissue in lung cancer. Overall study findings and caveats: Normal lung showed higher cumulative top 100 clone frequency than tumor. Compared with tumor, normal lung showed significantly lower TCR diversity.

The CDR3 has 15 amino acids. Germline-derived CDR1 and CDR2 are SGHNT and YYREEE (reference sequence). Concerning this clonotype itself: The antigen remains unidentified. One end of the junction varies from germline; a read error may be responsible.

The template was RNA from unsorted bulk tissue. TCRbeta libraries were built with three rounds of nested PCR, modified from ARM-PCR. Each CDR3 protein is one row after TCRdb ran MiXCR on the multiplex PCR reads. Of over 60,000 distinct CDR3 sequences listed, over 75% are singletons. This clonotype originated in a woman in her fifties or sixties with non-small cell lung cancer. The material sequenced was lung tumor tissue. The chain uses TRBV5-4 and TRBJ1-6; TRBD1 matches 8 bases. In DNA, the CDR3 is TGTGCCAGCAGCTTGAACAGGGGGGCTTGTTCACCCCTTCACTTT. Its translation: CASSLNRGACSPLHF.